The 21 T cell receptor beta chains in this list originate from one sample, sequenced in a study of shared clonotypes between healthy human individuals. The method was immunoSEQ multiplex PCR; TCRdb's version includes in-frame clones alone and lacks a portion of them. The table lists some 480,000 clones, roughly 78% of them singletons. The specimen was PBMCs. The source is a woman in her 40s in good health. Some clones in this sample may be carry-over from other donors' samples.

Concerning this clone: Germline and junction disagree at one end, which may indicate a read error. Written as DNA, the CDR3 is TGTGCCACCAGCGGCGGGAGAATCAGCGATGAGCAGTTCTTC. Translation: CATSGGRISDEQFF. The chain links TRBV7-2 to TRBJ2-1, with TRBD2 matching over 7 bases. This CDR3 has 14 residues. In germline, CDR1 is SGHTA, CDR2 FQGNSA.

This clone was seen only a few times. The chain combines TRBV11-2 with TRBJ2-7; 7 bases are a match to TRBD1. This CDR3 has 14 residues. The V segment lost 1 base and the J segment 9 bases; nucleotides outside the gene matches: 9. Germline CDR1 is SGHAT and CDR2 is FQNNGV. This CDR3 is CASSLAGQWAPQYF. The CDR3 nucleotides read TGTGCCAGCAGCTTAGCGGGACAGTGGGCTCCGCAGTACTTC.

This clone was seen a single time. This chain connects TRBV7-9 to TRBJ2-3; D is perhaps TRBD1 (6 bases). CDR3 length: 16 residues. The germline V and J ends were trimmed by 7 bases and 0 bases, with 17 bases remaining between them. Germline assignment: CDR1 SEHNR and CDR2 FQNEAQ (reference sequence). CDR3 sequence reads: CASTPGRQVSTDTQYF. CDR3 coding DNA: TGTGCCAGCACCCCGGGAAGACAGGTCAGCACAGATACGCAGTATTTT.

This clone appeared many times. The chain employs TRBV6-4 and TRBJ2-1; maybe TRBD2 (6 bases). The CDR3 totals 14 residues. CDR1 and CDR2 from the germline V gene are MRHNA and SNTAGT. Deletions cut 8 bases from V and 5 bases from J, with 16 bases between. The CDR3 is CASAPRESHNEQFF. Written as DNA, the CDR3 is TGTGCCAGCGCCCCCCGGGAGTCCCACAATGAGCAGTTCTTC.

Concerning this clone: This sample also contains other DNA sequences that code for the same CDR3. This rearrangement joins TRBV5-1 to TRBJ1-1; perhaps TRBD1 as D (6 bases). The germline V gene encodes CDR1 SGHRS and CDR2 YFSETQ. The CDR3 contains 15 residues. Deletions cut 0 bases from V and 1 base from J, with 10 bases between. For the CDR3, the DNA is TGCGCCAGCAGCTTGGAGGGACAACCGAACACTGAAGCTTTCTTT. It specifies CASSLEGQPNTEAFF.

The V call is TRBV29-1, the J call TRBJ2-5, with 12 positions matching TRBD1. With the DNA end fitting TRBJ2-7 better, the J assignment may be wrong. Germline V gene lookup returns CDR1 SQVTM and CDR2 ANQGSEA. CDR3 length: 14 amino acids. CDR3 protein: CSVEPGQGADEQYF. CDR3 sequence (DNA): TGCAGCGTTGAGCCGGGACAGGGGGCGGACGAGCAGTACTTC.

The rearrangement links TRBV2 to TRBJ1-2; TRBD1 matches 9 bases. CDR1 and CDR2 from the germline V gene are SNHLY and FYNNEI. The CDR3 totals 14 residues. J lost 5 bases, V lost 4 bases, and 5 bases had no gene match. The CDR3 protein is CASSVIGQGYGYTF. The CDR3 coding sequence is TGTGCCAGCAGTGTAATTGGACAGGGGTATGGCTACACCTTC.

This rearrangement joins TRBV5-1 to TRBJ1-5; 10 nucleotides agree with TRBD1. The J segment lost 7 bases and the V segment lost 7 bases, leaving 14 bases of the junction unmatched. The germline V gene encodes CDR1 SGHRS and CDR2 YFSETQ. The CDR3 consists of 16 residues. The CDR3 sequence is CASLQTGTGVNQPQHF. Written as DNA, the CDR3 is TGCGCCAGCCTCCAAACCGGGACAGGGGTAAACCAGCCCCAGCATTTT.

The V gene is TRBV15, the J gene TRBJ1-5; 7 bases are a match to TRBD1. Germline V gives CDR1 LNHNV, CDR2 YYDKDF (reference sequence). With 2 bases clipped from V and 4 bases from J, the junction kept 11 bases outside the gene matches. The length of the CDR3 is 17 residues. This CDR3 is CATSRMLSQGVNQPQHF. CDR3 DNA sequence: TGTGCCACCAGCAGAATGCTTTCCCAGGGGGTTAATCAGCCCCAGCATTTT.

The chain is built from TRBV2 and TRBJ2-1; no clear D gene. Trimming left V 8 bases short and J 4 bases short, with 9 bases between. Germline CDR1 and CDR2: SNHLY and FYNNEI. CDR3 length: 12 residues. CDR3 protein: CASVGSYNEQFF. The CDR3 DNA reads as TGTGCCAGCGTGGGTTCTTACAATGAGCAGTTCTTC.

The chain carries TRBV27 and TRBJ2-7, with D possibly matching TRBD2 (6 bases). Germline V gene sequence: CDR1 MNHEY, CDR2 SMNVEV (reference sequence). Trimming shortened V by 6 bases and J by 3 bases, and 9 bases separated the two germline ends. The CDR3 is made up of 12 amino acids. The CDR3: CASRGLYYEQYF. The CDR3 nucleotides read TGTGCCAGCAGGGGACTTTACTACGAGCAGTACTTC.

V usage is TRBV9 and J usage is TRBJ1-4; D uncertain. The V and J ends lost 6 bases and 8 bases respectively, with 20 bases between them. The CDR3 totals 15 residues. Germline V gene sequence: CDR1 SGDLS, CDR2 YYNGEE. Here the CDR3 DNA reads TGTGCCAGCACCAAACTGGATGGGGTAGGAGAAAAACTGTTTTTT. Its translation is CASTKLDGVGEKLFF.

The chain is built from TRBV6-1 and TRBJ2-7; D gene uncertain. V gave up 3 bases and J gave up 2 bases, with 14 bases separating them. Germline loops: CDR1 MNHNS, CDR2 SASEGT. There are 15 residues in the CDR3. In DNA form, the CDR3 reads TGTGCCAGCAGTGAGTCACAGCTGCTAACCTACGAGCAGTACTTC. This gives the protein CASSESQLLTYEQYF.

This rearrangement joins TRBV7-9 to TRBJ2-3; D is tentatively TRBD1 or TRBD2 (5 bases each). Trimming removed 5 bases from V and 2 bases from J, with 17 bases in between. The CDR3 has 16 amino acids. In germline, CDR1 is SEHNR, CDR2 FQNEAQ (reference sequence). This chain's CDR3 is CASSHVPGRLTDTQYF. Here the CDR3 DNA reads TGTGCCAGCAGCCACGTACCAGGGAGACTCACAGATACGCAGTATTTT.

The J gene is TRBJ2-2, the V gene TRBV11-2; no clear D gene. Trimming left V 1 base short and J 1 base short, with 7 bases between. The CDR3 is 15 amino acids. CDR1 is SGHAT, CDR2 FQNNGV, per germline. The CDR3 coding sequence is TGTGCCAGCAGCTTAGCCCCACAGAACACCGGGGAGCTGTTTTTT. Translating it yields CASSLAPQNTGELFF.

This clone appeared a single time. This sequence joins TRBV11-2 and TRBJ2-7; 8 positions agree with TRBD1. Germline assignment: CDR1 SGHAT and CDR2 FQNNGV. Trimming took 2 bases from V and 6 from J; bases not matched to a gene: 9. CDR3 length: 15 amino acids. The CDR3 DNA reads TGTGCCAGCAGCTTAACAGGGGGGTCCGCTAGCGAGCAGTACTTC. Translation: CASSLTGGSASEQYF.

The CDR3 nucleotides are TGTGCCAGTAGTACCGTCGCGGGAACCACCGGGGAGCTGTTTTTT. Protein product: CASSTVAGTTGELFF. The V call is TRBV19, the J call TRBJ2-2; tentative D call: TRBD2 (6 bases). The CDR3 extends over 15 amino acids. Germline CDR1 reads LNHDA; CDR2 reads SQIVND (reference sequence). Trimming removed 4 bases from V and 4 bases from J, with 13 bases in between.

The J gene is TRBJ2-7, the V gene TRBV7-2, with 9 nucleotides matching TRBD1. The CDR3 spans 15 residues. Germline CDR1 and CDR2: SGHTA and FQGNSA. Trimming took 0 bases from V and 4 from J; bases not matched to a gene: 4. CDR3 bases: TGTGCCAGCAGCTTAGCACAGGGGGCGCTTTACGAGCAGTACTTC. Translated: CASSLAQGALYEQYF.

The chain links TRBV7-2 to TRBJ2-3; 7 bases match TRBD2. The V gene's germline CDR1 is SGHTA and CDR2 FQGNSA. Losses at the gene ends were 2 bases for V and 2 bases for J; bases not matched to a gene: 7. The CDR3 extends over 16 amino acids. As DNA, the CDR3 is TGTGCCAGCAGCTTAAGGGTGGGAGGGCCCACAGATACGCAGTATTTT. Translated: CASSLRVGGPTDTQYF.

This clone was recorded at least ten times. This chain joins TRBV12-2 and TRBJ1-4. TRBV12-2 is marked as a pseudogene. The CDR3 spans 13 residues. CDR3 amino acids: CASRLAGAQKLFF. The CDR3 region has the DNA TGTGCAAGTCGCTTAGCCGGGGCTCAAAAACTGTTTTTT.

The chain joins TRBV6-5 to TRBJ2-7, with TRBD2 as a possible D gene (6 bases). The V gene's germline CDR1 is MNHEY and CDR2 SVGAGI. The CDR3 is 14 residues long. The V and J ends lost 6 bases and 3 bases respectively, with 15 bases between them. This chain's CDR3 is CASRRRGGHYEQYF. The CDR3 DNA reads as TGTGCCAGCAGACGTCGGGGAGGACACTACGAGCAGTACTTC.